The rows below give T cell receptor beta chains drawn from one sample of a study of T cells after yellow fever vaccination. TCRdb re-called the 5' RACE reads with MiXCR, one entry per CDR3 protein. Here the sample spans a few hundred thousand distinct CDR3 sequences, roughly 4% being singletons. Specimen: PBMCs, collected on the day of the yellow fever booster vaccination. These receptors originate from a man aged 18 to 29 who received the YFV17D yellow fever vaccine. CDR3s include the opening cysteine and the closing phenylalanine or tryptophan. Fields, in order: D gene, V gene, clone size, J gene, CDR3 protein, CDR3 DNA. The D gene is left open where the match is weak. Rows give clone size only sometimes, using once, few, many, or a class for an expanded clone.

>TRBD2|TRBV12-3/TRBV12-4|few|TRBJ2-3
CASSWGGSGSGDTQYF
TGTGCCAGCAGTTGGGGGGGTTCGGGCTCGGGAGATACGCAGTATTTT
>.|TRBV12-3/TRBV12-4|many|TRBJ2-3
CALRRGTGTTDTQYF
TGTGCCCTTCGGCGGGGGACAGGCACCACAGATACGCAGTATTTT
>.|TRBV7-9|few|TRBJ2-7
CASSLAQGRSDEQYF
TGTGCCAGCAGCTTAGCGCAGGGTAGATCGGACGAGCAGTACTTC
>.|TRBV10-2|.|TRBJ1-2
CASSSRSWNYGYTF
TGCGCCAGCAGTTCTAGGTCTTGGAACTATGGCTACACCTTC
>.|TRBV7-9|many|TRBJ1-1
CASSLANRYTEAFF
TGTGCCAGCAGCTTAGCGAATCGGTACACTGAAGCTTTCTTT
>.|TRBV7-9|few|TRBJ2-1
CASSLSGLGPNEQFF
TGTGCCAGCAGCTTAAGCGGGTTGGGGCCCAATGAGCAGTTCTTC
>TRBD1|TRBV20-1|many|TRBJ2-7
CSALDRDYEQYF
TGCAGTGCGCTGGACAGGGACTACGAGCAGTACTTC
>.|TRBV5-1|few|TRBJ1-6
CASSLRGNGSSSYNSPLHF
TGCGCCAGCAGCTTAAGAGGAAATGGATCGAGCTCCTATAATTCACCCCTCCACTTT
>.|TRBV6-5|many|TRBJ2-5
CASSYSIGGREGQYF
TGTGCCAGCAGTTACTCAATCGGGGGCAGGGAGGGCCAGTACTTC
>.|TRBV18|many|TRBJ2-7
CASSPWRAGEQYF
TGTGCCAGCTCACCTTGGAGGGCGGGGGAGCAGTACTTC
>.|TRBV6-2/TRBV6-3|many|TRBJ2-2
CASRAGQSDTGELFF
TGTGCCAGCAGAGCGGGACAAAGCGACACCGGGGAGCTGTTTTTT
>TRBD1|TRBV5-4|.|TRBJ2-5
CAAKEAQGAGETQYF
TGTGCCGCCAAAGAGGCCCAGGGGGCTGGGGAGACCCAGTACTTC
>.|TRBV5-5|few|TRBJ1-6
CASSLAQGDSPLHF
TGTGCCAGCAGCTTAGCACAGGGTGATTCACCCCTCCACTTT
>.|TRBV7-9|few|TRBJ1-1
CAGAPARDTEAFF
TGTGCCGGAGCGCCGGCGAGGGACACTGAAGCTTTCTTT
>.|TRBV4-3|few|TRBJ1-5
CASKNSYSNQPQHF
TGCGCCAGCAAGAATTCGTATAGCAATCAGCCCCAGCATTTT
>.|TRBV18|many|TRBJ2-1
CASLTNDESYNEQFF
TGTGCCAGCCTCACCAATGACGAATCCTACAATGAGCAGTTCTTC
>TRBD2|TRBV6-6|many|TRBJ2-3
CASSYTSANTDTQYF
TGTGCCAGCAGTTATACTAGCGCTAACACAGATACGCAGTATTTT
>TRBD1|TRBV5-1|many|TRBJ2-7
CASSLRQGAYEQYF
TGCGCCAGCAGCCTACGACAGGGGGCTTACGAGCAGTACTTC
>.|TRBV20-1|.|TRBJ1-1
CSASNGVGEAFF
TGCAGTGCTAGTAATGGGGTTGGTGAAGCTTTCTTT
>.|TRBV12-3/TRBV12-4|.|TRBJ2-2
CASSLAGVTGELFF
TGTGCCAGCAGTTTAGCCGGGGTAACCGGGGAGCTGTTTTTT
>.|TRBV7-2|many|TRBJ2-3
CASTWTAATDTQYF
TGTGCCAGCACCTGGACCGCAGCCACAGATACGCAGTATTTT
>.|TRBV24-1|.|TRBJ1-2
CATSDDDKTYGYTF
TGTGCCACCAGTGATGATGACAAGACCTATGGCTACACCTTC
>TRBD1|TRBV6-5|many|TRBJ2-5
CASSRQGAETQYF
TGTGCCAGCAGCCGACAGGGGGCCGAGACCCAGTACTTC
>TRBD1|TRBV7-8|many|TRBJ2-7
CASSLSLTGDYEQYF
TGTGCCAGCAGCTTAAGCTTAACAGGGGACTACGAGCAGTACTTC
>TRBD2|TRBV20-1|many|TRBJ2-4
CSAASLAGGSGTKNIQYF
TGCAGTGCGGCATCTCTAGCGGGGGGAAGTGGGACCAAAAACATTCAGTACTTC
>.|TRBV7-2|many|TRBJ1-3
CASSGDTTGNTIYF
TGTGCCAGCAGCGGGGACACCACTGGAAACACCATATATTTT
>TRBD1|TRBV18|many|TRBJ1-1
CASSPQDRVVNTEAFF
TGTGCCAGCTCACCACAAGACAGGGTTGTGAACACTGAAGCTTTCTTT
>.|TRBV19|.|TRBJ1-1
CASRTGTPFMNTEAFF
TGTGCCAGCAGGACCGGGACACCTTTCATGAACACTGAAGCTTTCTTT
>.|TRBV5-1|.|TRBJ1-1
CASSFEASEVEAFF
TGCGCCAGCAGCTTCGAGGCGAGCGAGGTCGAAGCTTTCTTT
>.|TRBV6-2/TRBV6-3|many|TRBJ2-3
CASSLDREADTQYF
TGTGCCAGCAGCCTCGACAGGGAGGCAGATACGCAGTATTTT
>TRBD2|TRBV6-5|many|TRBJ2-7
CASSLTSGGVYEQYF
TGTGCCAGCAGCCTGACTAGCGGGGGGGTCTACGAGCAGTACTTC
>.|TRBV5-1|many|TRBJ1-2
CASHREAGSFYGYTF
TGCGCCAGCCACAGAGAAGCCGGGTCCTTCTATGGCTACACCTTC
>.|TRBV11-2|.|TRBJ1-2
CASSHANGDGPWDPNGYTF
TGTGCCAGCAGCCACGCAAACGGCGACGGGCCCTGGGATCCGAATGGCTACACCTTC
>TRBD2|TRBV6-2/TRBV6-3|many|TRBJ2-4
CASSFPGLAGNIQYF
TGTGCCAGCAGTTTTCCGGGACTAGCGGGCAACATTCAGTACTTC
>.|TRBV12-3/TRBV12-4|few|TRBJ2-2
CASSWDSANTGELFF
TGTGCCAGCAGTTGGGACTCCGCGAACACCGGGGAGCTGTTTTTT
>.|TRBV7-2|many|TRBJ1-2
CASSLAKGMSYGYTF
TGTGCCAGCAGCTTAGCGAAAGGGATGAGCTATGGCTACACCTTC
>.|TRBV15|many|TRBJ2-3
CATSRDKGGTQYF
TGTGCCACCAGCAGAGATAAGGGGGGTACGCAGTATTTT
>.|TRBV23-1|many|TRBJ2-4
CAPLAGVAKNIQYF
TGCGCCCCCCTCGCAGGGGTAGCCAAAAACATTCAGTACTTC
>TRBD1|TRBV4-3|many|TRBJ2-7
CASSQLRTGWFDEQYF
TGCGCCAGCAGCCAGCTGCGGACAGGGTGGTTCGACGAGCAGTACTTC
>TRBD1|TRBV11-1|many|TRBJ1-2
CASSRDSYYGYTF
TGTGCCAGCAGCAGGGACAGCTACTATGGCTACACCTTC
>TRBD2|TRBV7-6|few|TRBJ2-5
CASRRAGGNQETQYF
TGTGCCAGCAGACGAGCGGGGGGGAACCAAGAGACCCAGTACTTC
>.|TRBV3-1|.|TRBJ1-5
CASSLRVSNQPQHF
TGTGCCAGCAGCCTCAGAGTAAGCAATCAGCCCCAGCATTTT
>.|TRBV20-1|many|TRBJ2-7
CSASYNSYEQYF
TGCAGTGCTAGTTATAACTCCTACGAGCAGTACTTC
>TRBD1|TRBV5-4|few|TRBJ1-4
CASSPRTGEDEKLFF
TGTGCCAGCAGCCCCCGGACAGGGGAGGATGAAAAACTGTTTTTT
>TRBD1|TRBV19|few|TRBJ1-1
CASSGGQGAQEAFF
TGTGCCAGTAGTGGGGGACAGGGGGCCCAAGAAGCTTTCTTT
>TRBD2|TRBV10-1|.|TRBJ2-1
CASTGAGGPYNEQFF
TGCGCCAGCACCGGAGCGGGGGGGCCCTACAATGAGCAGTTCTTC
>TRBD1|TRBV10-3|.|TRBJ2-6
CAISDGTGPGANVLTF
TGTGCCATCAGTGACGGGACAGGGCCTGGGGCCAACGTCCTGACTTTC
>TRBD2|TRBV4-3|many|TRBJ2-1
CASSLVAGGPNEQFF
TGCGCCAGCAGCTTAGTAGCGGGGGGGCCCAATGAGCAGTTCTTC
>.|TRBV5-1|few|TRBJ2-2
CASSLEYWVTGELFF
TGCGCCAGCAGCTTGGAGTACTGGGTTACCGGGGAGCTGTTTTTT
>TRBD1|TRBV12-3/TRBV12-4|many|TRBJ2-1
CASNDVQGTGRNEQFF
TGTGCCAGCAATGATGTCCAGGGGACAGGGCGCAATGAGCAGTTCTTC
>.|TRBV7-9|many|TRBJ2-7
CASSDSGRGYEQYF
TGTGCCAGCAGCGACTCAGGGAGAGGATACGAGCAGTACTTC
>TRBD1|TRBV7-2|many|TRBJ1-2
CASSFGQAVSYGYTF
TGTGCCAGCAGCTTTGGACAGGCGGTCTCCTATGGCTACACCTTC
>TRBD1|TRBV29-1|many|TRBJ1-2
CSAIPGTAGYTF
TGCAGCGCGATACCCGGGACAGCTGGCTACACCTTC
>TRBD1|TRBV6-5|many|TRBJ2-3
CASSGQGGPTDTQYF
TGTGCCAGCAGTGGACAGGGGGGCCCCACAGATACGCAGTATTTT
>.|TRBV7-3|few|TRBJ2-5
CASSLTVGGQETQYF
TGTGCCAGCAGCTTAACGGTTGGGGGGCAAGAGACCCAGTACTTC
>.|TRBV6-2/TRBV6-3|few|TRBJ2-5
CASTLPGLSETQYF
TGTGCCAGCACCCTACCCGGCCTATCAGAGACCCAGTACTTC
>TRBD2|TRBV5-1|many|TRBJ2-5
CASSSGLAGTETQYF
TGCGCCAGCAGCTCCGGACTAGCGGGGACAGAGACCCAGTACTTC